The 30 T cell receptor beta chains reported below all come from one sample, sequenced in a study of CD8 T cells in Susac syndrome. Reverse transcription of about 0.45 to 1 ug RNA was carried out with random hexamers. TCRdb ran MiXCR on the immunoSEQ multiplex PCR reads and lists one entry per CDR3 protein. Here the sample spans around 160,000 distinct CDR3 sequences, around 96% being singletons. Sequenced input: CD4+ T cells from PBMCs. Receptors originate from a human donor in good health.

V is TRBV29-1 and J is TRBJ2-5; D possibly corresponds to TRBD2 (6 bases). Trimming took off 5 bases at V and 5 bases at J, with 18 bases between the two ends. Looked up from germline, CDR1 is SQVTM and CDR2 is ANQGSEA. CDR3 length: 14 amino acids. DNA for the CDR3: TGCAGCGTTTACTCACCTGCTGGGGGGGAGACCCAGTACTTC. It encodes CSVYSPAGGETQYF.

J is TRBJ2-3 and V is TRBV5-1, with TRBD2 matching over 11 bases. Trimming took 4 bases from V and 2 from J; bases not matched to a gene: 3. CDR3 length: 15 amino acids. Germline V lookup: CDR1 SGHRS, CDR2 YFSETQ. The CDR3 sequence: CASSEGLAVTDTQYF. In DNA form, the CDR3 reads TGCGCCAGCAGCGAGGGACTAGCGGTCACAGATACGCAGTATTTT. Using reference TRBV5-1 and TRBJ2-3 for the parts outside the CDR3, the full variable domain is KAGVTQTPRYLIKTRGQQVTLSCSPISGHRSVSWYQQTPGQGLQFLFEYFSETQRNKGNFPGRFSGRQFSNSRSEMNVSTLELGDSALYLCASSEGLAVTDTQYFGPGTRLTVL.

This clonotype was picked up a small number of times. The CDR3 sequence is CSATTGSRNTEAFF. The CDR3 region has the DNA TGCAGTGCCACTACAGGGTCTCGGAACACTGAAGCTTTCTTT. This rearrangement joins TRBV20-1 to TRBJ1-1; D might be TRBD1 (6 bases). V was shortened by 6 bases and J by 1 base, with 15 bases between the two germline ends. The CDR3 sequence is 14 residues long. Germline values: CDR1 DFQATT, CDR2 SNEGSKA (reference sequence).

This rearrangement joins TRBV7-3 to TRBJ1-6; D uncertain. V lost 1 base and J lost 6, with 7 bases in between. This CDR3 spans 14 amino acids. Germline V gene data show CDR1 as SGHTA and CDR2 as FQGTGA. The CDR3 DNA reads TGTGCCAGCAGCTTAATGGGCCTTAATTCACCCCTCCACTTT. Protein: CASSLMGLNSPLHF.

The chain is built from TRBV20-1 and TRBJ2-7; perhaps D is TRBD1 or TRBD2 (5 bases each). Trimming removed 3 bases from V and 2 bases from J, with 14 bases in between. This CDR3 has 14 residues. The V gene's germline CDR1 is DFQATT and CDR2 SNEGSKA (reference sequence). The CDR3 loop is CSASVGTLTYEQYF. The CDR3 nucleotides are TGCAGTGCTAGTGTCGGGACCCTTACCTACGAGCAGTACTTC.

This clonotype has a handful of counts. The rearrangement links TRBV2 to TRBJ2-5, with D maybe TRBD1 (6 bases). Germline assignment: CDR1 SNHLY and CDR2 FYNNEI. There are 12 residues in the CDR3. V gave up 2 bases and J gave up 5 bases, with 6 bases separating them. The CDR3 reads CASSERGETQYF. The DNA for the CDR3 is TGTGCCAGCAGTGAAAGGGGGGAGACCCAGTACTTC.

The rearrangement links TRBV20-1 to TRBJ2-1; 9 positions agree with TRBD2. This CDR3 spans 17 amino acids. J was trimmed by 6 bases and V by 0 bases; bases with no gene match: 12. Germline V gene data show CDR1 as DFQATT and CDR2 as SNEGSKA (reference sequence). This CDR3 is CSARDPSGGGARNEQFF. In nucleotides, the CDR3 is TGCAGTGCTAGAGACCCCTCAGGCGGGGGGGCCCGCAATGAGCAGTTCTTC.

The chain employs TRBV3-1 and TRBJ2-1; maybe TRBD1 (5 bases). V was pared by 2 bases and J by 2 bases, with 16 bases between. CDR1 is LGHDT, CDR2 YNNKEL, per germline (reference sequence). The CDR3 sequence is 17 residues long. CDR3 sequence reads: CASSQPRGGRAYNEQFF. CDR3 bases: TGTGCCAGCAGCCAACCAAGGGGCGGAAGAGCCTACAATGAGCAGTTCTTC.

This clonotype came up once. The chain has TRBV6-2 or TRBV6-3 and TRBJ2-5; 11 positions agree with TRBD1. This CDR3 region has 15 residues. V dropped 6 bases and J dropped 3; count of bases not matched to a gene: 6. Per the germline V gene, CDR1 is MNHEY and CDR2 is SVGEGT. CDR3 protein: CASSPRDRGEETQYF. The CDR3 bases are TGTGCCAGCAGCCCCCGGGACAGGGGGGAAGAGACCCAGTACTTC.

CDR3 sequence reads: CSAMTSGQTQYF. As DNA, the CDR3 is TGCAGTGCTATGACTAGCGGGCAGACCCAGTACTTC. V usage is TRBV20-1 and J usage is TRBJ2-5; 10 bases are shared with TRBD2. Germline CDR1 is DFQATT and CDR2 is SNEGSKA (reference sequence). The CDR3 totals 12 residues. The junction had 2 bases not matched to a gene; V was cut back by 4 bases and J by 6 bases.

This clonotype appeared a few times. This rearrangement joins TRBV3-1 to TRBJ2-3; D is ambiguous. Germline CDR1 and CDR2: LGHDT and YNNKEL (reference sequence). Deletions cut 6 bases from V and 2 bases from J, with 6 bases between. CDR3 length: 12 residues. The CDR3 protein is CASSLTTDTQYF. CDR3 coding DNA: TGTGCCAGCAGTCTGACCACAGATACGCAGTATTTT.

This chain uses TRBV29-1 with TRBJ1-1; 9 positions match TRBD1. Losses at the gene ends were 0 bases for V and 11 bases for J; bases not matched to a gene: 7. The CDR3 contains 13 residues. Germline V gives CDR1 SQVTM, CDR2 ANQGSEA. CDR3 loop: CSVEESSGTGAFF. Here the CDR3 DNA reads TGCAGCGTTGAAGAATCTTCCGGGACAGGGGCTTTCTTT.

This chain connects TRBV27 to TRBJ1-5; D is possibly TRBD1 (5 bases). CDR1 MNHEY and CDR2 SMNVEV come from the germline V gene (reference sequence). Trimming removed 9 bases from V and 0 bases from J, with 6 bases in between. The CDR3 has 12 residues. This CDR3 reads CASGHSNQPQHF. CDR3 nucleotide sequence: TGTGCCAGTGGACATAGCAATCAGCCCCAGCATTTT.

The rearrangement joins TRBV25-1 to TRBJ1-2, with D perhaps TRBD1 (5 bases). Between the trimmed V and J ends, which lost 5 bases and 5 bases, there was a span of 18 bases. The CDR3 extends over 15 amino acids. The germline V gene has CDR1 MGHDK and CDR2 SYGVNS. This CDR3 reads CASSPGGSRNYGYTF. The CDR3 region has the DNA TGTGCCAGCAGTCCCGGGGGGAGTCGCAATTATGGCTACACCTTC.

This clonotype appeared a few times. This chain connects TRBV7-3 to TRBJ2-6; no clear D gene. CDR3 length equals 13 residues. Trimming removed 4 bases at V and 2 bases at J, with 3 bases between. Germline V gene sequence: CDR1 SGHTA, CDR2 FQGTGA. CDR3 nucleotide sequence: TGTGCCAGCAGCTCTGCTGGGGCCAACGTCCTGACTTTC. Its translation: CASSSAGANVLTF. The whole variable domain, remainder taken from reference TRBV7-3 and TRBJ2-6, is GAGVSQTPSNKVTEKGKYVELRCDPISGHTALYWYRQSLGQGPEFLIYFQGTGAADDSGLPNDRFFAVRPEGSVSTLKIQRTERGDSAVYLCASSSAGANVLTFGAGSRLTVL.

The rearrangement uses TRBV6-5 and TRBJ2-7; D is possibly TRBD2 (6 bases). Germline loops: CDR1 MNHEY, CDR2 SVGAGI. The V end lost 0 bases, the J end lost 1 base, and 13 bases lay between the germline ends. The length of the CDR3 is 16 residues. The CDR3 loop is CASSYSGGEGSYEQYF. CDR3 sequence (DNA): TGTGCCAGCAGTTACTCGGGCGGGGAAGGGTCCTACGAGCAGTACTTC.

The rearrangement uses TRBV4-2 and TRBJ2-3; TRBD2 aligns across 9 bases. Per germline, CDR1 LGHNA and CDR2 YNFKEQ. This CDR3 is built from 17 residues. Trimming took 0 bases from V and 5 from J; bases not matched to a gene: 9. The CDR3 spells CASSQDWGTSWGDTQYF. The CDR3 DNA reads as TGTGCCAGCAGCCAAGATTGGGGGACTAGCTGGGGAGATACGCAGTATTTT.

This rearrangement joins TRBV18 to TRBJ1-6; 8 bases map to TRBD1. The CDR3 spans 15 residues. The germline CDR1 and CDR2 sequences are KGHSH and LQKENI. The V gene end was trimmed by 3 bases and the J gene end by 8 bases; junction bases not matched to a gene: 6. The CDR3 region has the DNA TGTGCCAGCTCACCCGGACAGGGCGTTCATTCACCCCTCCACTTT. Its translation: CASSPGQGVHSPLHF.

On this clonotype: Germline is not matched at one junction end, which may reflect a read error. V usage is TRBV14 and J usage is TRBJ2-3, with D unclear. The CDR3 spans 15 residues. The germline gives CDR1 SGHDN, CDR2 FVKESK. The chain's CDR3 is CASTQYRDSTDTQYF. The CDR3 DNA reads TGTGCCAGCACCCAATACAGAGACTCCACAGATACGCAGTATTTT.

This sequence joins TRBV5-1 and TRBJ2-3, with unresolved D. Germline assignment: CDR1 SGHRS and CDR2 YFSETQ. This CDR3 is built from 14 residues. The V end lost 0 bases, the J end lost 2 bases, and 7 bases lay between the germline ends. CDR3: CASSLEPATDTQYF. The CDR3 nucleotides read TGCGCCAGCAGCTTGGAGCCAGCCACAGATACGCAGTATTTT.

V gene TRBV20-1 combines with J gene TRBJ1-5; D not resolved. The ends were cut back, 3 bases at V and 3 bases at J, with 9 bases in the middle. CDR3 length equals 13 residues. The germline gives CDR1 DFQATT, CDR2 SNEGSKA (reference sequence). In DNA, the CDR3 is TGCAGTGCTAGCACTAAACCCAATCAGCCCCAGCATTTT. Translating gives CSASTKPNQPQHF.

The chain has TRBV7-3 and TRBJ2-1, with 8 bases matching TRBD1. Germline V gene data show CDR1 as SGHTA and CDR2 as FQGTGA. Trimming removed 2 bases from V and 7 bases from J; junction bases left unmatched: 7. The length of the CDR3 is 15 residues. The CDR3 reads CASSLDRGRTNEQFF. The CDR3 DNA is TGTGCCAGCAGCTTAGACAGGGGACGGACAAATGAGCAGTTCTTC.

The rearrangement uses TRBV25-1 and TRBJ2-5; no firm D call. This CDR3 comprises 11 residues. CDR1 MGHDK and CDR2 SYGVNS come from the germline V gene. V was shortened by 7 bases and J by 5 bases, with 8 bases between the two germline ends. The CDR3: CASTHYETQYF. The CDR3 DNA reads TGTGCCAGCACCCACTACGAGACCCAGTACTTC.

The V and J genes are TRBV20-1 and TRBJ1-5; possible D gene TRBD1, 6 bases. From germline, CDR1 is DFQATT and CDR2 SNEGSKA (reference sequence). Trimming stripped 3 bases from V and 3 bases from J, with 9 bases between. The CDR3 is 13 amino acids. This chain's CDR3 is CSASRDTNQPQHF. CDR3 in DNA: TGCAGTGCTAGTAGGGACACCAATCAGCCCCAGCATTTT.

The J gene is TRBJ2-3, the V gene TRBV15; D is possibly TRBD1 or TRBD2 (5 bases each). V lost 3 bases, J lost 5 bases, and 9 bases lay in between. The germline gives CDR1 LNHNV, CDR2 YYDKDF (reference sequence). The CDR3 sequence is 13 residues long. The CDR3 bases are TGTGCCACCAGCAGGGGGGAAGTAGATACGCAGTATTTT. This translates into CATSRGEVDTQYF.

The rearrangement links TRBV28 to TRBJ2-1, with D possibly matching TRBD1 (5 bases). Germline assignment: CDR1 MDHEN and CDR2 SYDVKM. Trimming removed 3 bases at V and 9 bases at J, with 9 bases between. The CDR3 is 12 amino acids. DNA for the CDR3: TGTGCCAGCAGTTTGATTCAGGGTGAGCAGTTCTTC. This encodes CASSLIQGEQFF.

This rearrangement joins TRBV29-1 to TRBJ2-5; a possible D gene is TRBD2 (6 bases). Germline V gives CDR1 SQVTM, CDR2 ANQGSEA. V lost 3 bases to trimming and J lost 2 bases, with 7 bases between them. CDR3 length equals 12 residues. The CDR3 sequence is CSVEGGQETQYF. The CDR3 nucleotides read TGCAGCGTTGAGGGGGGACAAGAGACCCAGTACTTC.

The CDR3 bases are TGTGCCAGCAGCCTGGGGGCGGACGAGCAGTACTTC. Protein product: CASSLGADEQYF. V and J are TRBV28 and TRBJ2-7; possible D gene TRBD1, 6 bases. V was shortened by 6 bases and J by 5 bases, with 11 bases between the two germline ends. Germline CDR1 is MDHEN and CDR2 is SYDVKM. The CDR3 contains 12 residues.

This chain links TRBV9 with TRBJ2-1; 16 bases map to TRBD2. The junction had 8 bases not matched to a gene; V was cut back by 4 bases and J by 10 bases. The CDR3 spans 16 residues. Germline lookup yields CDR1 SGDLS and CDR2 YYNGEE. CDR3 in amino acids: CASSPGTSGGAGEQFF. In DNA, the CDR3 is TGTGCCAGCAGCCCCGGGACTAGCGGGGGGGCCGGGGAGCAGTTCTTC.

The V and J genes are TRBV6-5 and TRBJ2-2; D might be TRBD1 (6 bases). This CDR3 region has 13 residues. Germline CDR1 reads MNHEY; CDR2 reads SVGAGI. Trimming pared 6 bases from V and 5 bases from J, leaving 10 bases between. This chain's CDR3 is CASRKQGTGELFF. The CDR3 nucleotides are TGTGCCAGCAGGAAACAGGGAACCGGGGAGCTGTTTTTT.